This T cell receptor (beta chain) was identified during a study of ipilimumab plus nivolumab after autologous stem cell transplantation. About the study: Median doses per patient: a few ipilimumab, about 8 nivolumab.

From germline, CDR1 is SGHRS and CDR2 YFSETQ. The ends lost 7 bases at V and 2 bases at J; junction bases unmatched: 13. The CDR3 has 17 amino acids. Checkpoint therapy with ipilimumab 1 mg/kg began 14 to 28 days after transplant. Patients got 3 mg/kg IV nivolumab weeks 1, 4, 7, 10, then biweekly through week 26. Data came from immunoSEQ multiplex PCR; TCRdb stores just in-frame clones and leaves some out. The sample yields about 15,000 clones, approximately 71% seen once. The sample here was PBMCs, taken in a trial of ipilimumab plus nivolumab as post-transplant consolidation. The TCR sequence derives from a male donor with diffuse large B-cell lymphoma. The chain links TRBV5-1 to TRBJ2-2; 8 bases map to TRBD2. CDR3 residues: CASRQSIGLANTGELFF. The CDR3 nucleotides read TGCGCCAGCCGACAAAGTATCGGACTAGCTAACACCGGGGAGCTGTTTTTT.